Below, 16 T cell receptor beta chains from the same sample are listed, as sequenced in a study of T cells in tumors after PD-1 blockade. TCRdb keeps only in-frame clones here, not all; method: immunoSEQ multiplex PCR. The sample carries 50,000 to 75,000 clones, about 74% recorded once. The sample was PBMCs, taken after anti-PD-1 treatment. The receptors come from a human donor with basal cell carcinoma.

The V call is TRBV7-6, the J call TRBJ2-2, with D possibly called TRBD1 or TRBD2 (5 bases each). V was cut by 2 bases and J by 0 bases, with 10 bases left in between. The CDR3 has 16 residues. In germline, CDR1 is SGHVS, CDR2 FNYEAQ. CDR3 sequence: CASSLIPGPNTGELFF. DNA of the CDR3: TGTGCCAGCAGCTTAATTCCGGGGCCGAACACCGGGGAGCTGTTTTTT.

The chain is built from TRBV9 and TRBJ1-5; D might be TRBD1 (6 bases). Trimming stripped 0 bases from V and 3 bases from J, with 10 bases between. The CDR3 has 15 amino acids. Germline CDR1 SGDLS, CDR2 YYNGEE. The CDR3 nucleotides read TGTGCCAGCAGCGTAGATGGGGGGGCCAATCAGCCCCAGCATTTT. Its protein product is CASSVDGGANQPQHF.

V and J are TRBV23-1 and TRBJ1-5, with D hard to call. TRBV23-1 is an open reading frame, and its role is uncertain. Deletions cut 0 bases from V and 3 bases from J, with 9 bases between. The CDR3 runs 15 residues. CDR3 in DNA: TGCGCCAGCAGTCAATCCCGAGGAAACAATCAGCCCCAGCATTTT. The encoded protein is CASSQSRGNNQPQHF.

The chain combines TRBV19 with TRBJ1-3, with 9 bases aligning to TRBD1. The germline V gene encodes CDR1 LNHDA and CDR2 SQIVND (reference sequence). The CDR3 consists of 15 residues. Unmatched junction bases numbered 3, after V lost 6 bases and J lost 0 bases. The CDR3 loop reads CASSSDRGSGNTIYF. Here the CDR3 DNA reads TGTGCCAGTAGCTCGGACAGGGGCTCTGGAAACACCATATATTTT.

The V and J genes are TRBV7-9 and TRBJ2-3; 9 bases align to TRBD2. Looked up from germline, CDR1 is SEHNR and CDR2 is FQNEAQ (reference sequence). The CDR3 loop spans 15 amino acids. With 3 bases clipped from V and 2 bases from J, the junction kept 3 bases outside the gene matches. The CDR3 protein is CASSLGGGVTDTQYF. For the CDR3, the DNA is TGTGCCAGCAGCTTGGGCGGGGGGGTCACAGATACGCAGTATTTT.

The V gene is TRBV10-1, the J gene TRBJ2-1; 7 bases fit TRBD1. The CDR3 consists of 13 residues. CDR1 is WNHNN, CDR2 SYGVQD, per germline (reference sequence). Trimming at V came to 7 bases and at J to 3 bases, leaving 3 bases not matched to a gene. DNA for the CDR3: TGCGCCAGCAAGGCAGGGGGCTACAATGAGCAGTTCTTC. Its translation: CASKAGGYNEQFF.

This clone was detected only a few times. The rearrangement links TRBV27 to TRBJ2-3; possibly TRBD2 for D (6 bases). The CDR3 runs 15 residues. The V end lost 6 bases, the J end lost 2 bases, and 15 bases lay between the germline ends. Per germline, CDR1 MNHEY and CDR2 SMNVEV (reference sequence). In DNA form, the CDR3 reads TGTGCCAGCAGACGGGACTTCAAATCCACAGATACGCAGTATTTT. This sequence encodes CASRRDFKSTDTQYF.

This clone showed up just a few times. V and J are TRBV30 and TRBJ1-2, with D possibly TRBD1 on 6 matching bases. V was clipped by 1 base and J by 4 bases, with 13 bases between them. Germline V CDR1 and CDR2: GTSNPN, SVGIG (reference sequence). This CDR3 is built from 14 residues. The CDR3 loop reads CAWSADRSRYGYTF. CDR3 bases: TGTGCCTGGAGTGCCGACAGGAGTCGCTATGGCTACACCTTC.

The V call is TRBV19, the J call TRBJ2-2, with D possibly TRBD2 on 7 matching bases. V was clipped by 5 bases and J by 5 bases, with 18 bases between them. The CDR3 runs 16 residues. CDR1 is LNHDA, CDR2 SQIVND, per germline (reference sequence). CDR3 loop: CASSVGSGEGTGELFF. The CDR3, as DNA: TGTGCCAGTAGTGTGGGGTCAGGGGAGGGGACCGGGGAGCTGTTTTTT.

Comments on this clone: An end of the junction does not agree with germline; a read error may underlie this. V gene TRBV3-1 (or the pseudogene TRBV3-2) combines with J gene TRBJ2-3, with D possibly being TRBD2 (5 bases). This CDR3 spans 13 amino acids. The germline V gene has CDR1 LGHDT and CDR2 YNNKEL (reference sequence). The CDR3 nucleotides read TGTGCCAGCAGCCAATTGAGTGGGAGAACGGCGGAATTT. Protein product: CASSQLSGRTAEF.

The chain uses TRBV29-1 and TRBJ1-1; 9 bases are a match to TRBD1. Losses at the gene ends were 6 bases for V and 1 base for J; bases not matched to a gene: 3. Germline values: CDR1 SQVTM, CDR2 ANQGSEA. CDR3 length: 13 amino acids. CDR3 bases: TGCAGCGTACAGGGGGCAACGAACACTGAAGCTTTCTTT. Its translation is CSVQGATNTEAFF.

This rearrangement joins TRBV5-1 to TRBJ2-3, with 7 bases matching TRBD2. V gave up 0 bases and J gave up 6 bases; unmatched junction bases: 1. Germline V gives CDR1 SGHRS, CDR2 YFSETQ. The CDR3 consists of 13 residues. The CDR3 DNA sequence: TGCGCCAGCAGCTTGGAGCGGGGTGATACGCAGTATTTT. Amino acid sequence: CASSLERGDTQYF.

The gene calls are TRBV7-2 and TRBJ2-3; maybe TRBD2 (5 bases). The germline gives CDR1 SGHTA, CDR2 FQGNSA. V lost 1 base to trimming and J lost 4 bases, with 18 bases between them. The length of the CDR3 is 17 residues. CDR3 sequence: CASSLDLMAGVSDTQYF. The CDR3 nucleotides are TGTGCCAGCAGCTTAGATTTGATGGCGGGTGTCTCAGATACGCAGTATTTT.

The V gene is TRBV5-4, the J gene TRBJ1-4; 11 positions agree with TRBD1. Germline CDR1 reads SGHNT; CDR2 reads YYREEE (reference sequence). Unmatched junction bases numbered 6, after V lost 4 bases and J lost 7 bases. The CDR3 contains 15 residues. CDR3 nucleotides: TGTGCCAGCAGCGGGGGACAGGGGGACGGTGAAAAACTGTTTTTT. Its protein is CASSGGQGDGEKLFF. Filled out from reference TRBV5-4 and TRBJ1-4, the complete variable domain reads ETGVTQSPTHLIKTRGQQVTLRCSSQSGHNTVSWYQQALGQGPQFIFQYYREEENGRGNFPPRFSGLQFPNYSSELNVNALELDDSALYLCASSGGQGDGEKLFFGSGTQLSVL.

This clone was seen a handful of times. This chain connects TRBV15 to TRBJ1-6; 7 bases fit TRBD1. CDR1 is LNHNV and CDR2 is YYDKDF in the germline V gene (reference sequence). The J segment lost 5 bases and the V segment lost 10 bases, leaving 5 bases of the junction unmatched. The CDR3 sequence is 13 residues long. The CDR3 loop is CASGQDDNSPLHF. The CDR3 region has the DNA TGTGCCAGTGGACAGGACGATAATTCACCCCTCCACTTT.

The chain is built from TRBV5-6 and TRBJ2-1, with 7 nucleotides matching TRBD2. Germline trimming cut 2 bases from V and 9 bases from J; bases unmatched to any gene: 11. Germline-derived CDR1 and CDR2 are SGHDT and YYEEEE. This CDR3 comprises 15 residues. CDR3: CASSFSTSVVGEQFF. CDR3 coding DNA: TGTGCCAGCAGCTTTTCAACTAGCGTGGTCGGTGAGCAGTTCTTC.